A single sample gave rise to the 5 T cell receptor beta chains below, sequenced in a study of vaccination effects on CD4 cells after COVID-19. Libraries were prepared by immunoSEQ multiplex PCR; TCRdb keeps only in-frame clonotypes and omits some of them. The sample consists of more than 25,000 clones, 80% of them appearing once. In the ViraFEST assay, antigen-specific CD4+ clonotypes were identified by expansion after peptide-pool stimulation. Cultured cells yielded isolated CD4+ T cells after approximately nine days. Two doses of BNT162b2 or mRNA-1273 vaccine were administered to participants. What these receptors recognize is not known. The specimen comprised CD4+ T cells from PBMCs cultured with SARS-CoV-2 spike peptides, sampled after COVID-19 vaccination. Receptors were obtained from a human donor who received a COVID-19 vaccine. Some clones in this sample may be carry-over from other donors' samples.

CDR3 amino acids: CAISESVGGGLYNEQFF. The DNA of the CDR3 is TGTGCCATCAGTGAGTCGGTCGGCGGGGGGTTGTACAATGAGCAGTTCTTC. V and J are TRBV10-3 and TRBJ2-1; TRBD2 matches 8 bases. The J segment lost 4 bases and the V segment lost 0 bases, leaving 8 bases of the junction unmatched. Germline V gene lookup returns CDR1 ENHRY and CDR2 SYGVKD. The CDR3 has 17 residues.

CDR3 sequence (DNA): TGTGCCAGCAGCTTGGACGGCCTATTGTACAATGAGCAGTTCTTC. This sequence encodes CASSLDGLLYNEQFF. The chain carries TRBV7-3 and TRBJ2-1, with no clear D. V was pared by 3 bases and J by 4 bases, with 13 bases between. The CDR3 runs to 15 residues. The V gene's germline CDR1 is SGHTA and CDR2 FQGTGA.

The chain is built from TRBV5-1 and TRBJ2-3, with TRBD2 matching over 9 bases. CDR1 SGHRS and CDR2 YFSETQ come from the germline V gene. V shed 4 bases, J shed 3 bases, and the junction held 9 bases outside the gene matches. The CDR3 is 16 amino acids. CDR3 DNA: TGCGCCAGCAGCAGTTTAGCGGGGGCGGGGACAGATACGCAGTATTTT. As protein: CASSSLAGAGTDTQYF.

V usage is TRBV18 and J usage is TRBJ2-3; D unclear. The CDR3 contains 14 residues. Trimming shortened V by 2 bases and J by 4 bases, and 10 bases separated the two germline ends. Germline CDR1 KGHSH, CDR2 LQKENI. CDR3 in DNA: TGTGCCAGCTCACCAATGAAGGGATCAGATACGCAGTATTTT. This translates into CASSPMKGSDTQYF.

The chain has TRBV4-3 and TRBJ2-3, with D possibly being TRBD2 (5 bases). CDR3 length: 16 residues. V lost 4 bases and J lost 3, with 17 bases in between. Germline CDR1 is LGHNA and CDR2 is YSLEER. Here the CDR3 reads CASSPQVRRLTDTQYF. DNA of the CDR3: TGCGCCAGCAGCCCCCAAGTGCGGAGACTAACAGATACGCAGTATTTT.